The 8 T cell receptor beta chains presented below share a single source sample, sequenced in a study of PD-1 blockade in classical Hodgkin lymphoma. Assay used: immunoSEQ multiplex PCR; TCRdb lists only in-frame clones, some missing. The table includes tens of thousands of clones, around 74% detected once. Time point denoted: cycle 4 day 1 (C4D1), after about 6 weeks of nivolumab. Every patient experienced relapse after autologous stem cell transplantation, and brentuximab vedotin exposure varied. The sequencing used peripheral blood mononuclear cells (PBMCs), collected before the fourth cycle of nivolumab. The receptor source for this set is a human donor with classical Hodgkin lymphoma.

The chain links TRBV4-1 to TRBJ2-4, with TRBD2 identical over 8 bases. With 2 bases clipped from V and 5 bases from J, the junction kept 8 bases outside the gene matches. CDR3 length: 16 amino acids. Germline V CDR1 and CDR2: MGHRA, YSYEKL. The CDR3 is CASSQPGTRLQNIQYF. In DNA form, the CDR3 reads TGCGCCAGCAGCCAACCCGGGACTAGATTGCAAAACATTCAGTACTTC.

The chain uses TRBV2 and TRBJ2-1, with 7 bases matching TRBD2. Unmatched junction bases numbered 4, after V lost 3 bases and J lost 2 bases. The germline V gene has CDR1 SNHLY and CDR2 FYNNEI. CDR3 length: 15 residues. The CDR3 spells CASSDGLAAYNEQFF. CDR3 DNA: TGTGCCAGCAGTGACGGCCTAGCGGCCTACAATGAGCAGTTCTTC.

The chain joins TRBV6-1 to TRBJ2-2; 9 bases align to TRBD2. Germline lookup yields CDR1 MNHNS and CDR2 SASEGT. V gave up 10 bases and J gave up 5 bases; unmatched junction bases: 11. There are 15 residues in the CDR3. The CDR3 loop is CATTSGLAGTGELFF. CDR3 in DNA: TGTGCCACAACCTCTGGGCTAGCGGGAACCGGGGAGCTGTTTTTT.

Here the CDR3 reads CASSPAGSPNYGYTF. DNA for the CDR3: TGTGCCAGCTCACCAGCAGGGTCCCCTAACTATGGCTACACCTTC. The chain recombines TRBV18 with TRBJ1-2; tentatively, D is TRBD1 (5 bases). This CDR3 is built from 15 residues. Per the germline V gene, CDR1 is KGHSH and CDR2 is LQKENI. The V end was cut by 2 bases, the J end by 0 bases, with 10 bases between.

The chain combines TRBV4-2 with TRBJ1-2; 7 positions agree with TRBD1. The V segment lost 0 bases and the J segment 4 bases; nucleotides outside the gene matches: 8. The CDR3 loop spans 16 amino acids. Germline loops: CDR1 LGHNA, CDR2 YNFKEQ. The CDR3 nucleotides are TGTGCCAGCAGCCAAGATCCACAGGGGAGCATCTATGGCTACACCTTC. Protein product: CASSQDPQGSIYGYTF.

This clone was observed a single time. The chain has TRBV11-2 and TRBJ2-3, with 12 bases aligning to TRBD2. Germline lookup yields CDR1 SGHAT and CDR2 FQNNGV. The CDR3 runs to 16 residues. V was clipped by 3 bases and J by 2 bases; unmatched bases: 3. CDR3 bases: TGTGCCAGCAGCTTCGGACTAGCGGGAACCACAGATACGCAGTATTTT. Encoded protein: CASSFGLAGTTDTQYF. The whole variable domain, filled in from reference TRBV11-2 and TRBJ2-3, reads EAGVAQSPRYKIIEKRQSVAFWCNPISGHATLYWYQQILGQGPKLLIQFQNNGVVDDSQLPKDRFSAERLKGVDSTLKIQPAKLEDSAVYLCASSFGLAGTTDTQYFGPGTRLTVL.

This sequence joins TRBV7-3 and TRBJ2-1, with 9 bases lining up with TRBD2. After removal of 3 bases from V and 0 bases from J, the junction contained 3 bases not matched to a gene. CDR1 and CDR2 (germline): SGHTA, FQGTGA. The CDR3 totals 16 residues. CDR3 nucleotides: TGTGCCAGCAGCTTCAAAGCGGGGGGCTCCTACAATGAGCAGTTCTTC. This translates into CASSFKAGGSYNEQFF.

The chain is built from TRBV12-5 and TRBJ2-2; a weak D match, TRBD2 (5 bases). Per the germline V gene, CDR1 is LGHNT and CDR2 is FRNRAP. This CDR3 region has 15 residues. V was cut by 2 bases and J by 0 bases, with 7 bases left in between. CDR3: CASGLRGTNTGELFF. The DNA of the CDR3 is TGTGCTAGTGGTTTGAGAGGGACGAACACCGGGGAGCTGTTTTTT.